This T cell receptor (beta chain) was identified in a study of shared clonotypes between healthy human individuals. For this clone: The antigen remains unidentified.

For each subset, genomic DNA was distributed in equal portions over several immunoSEQ plates. Clones were read by immunoSEQ multiplex PCR, and TCRdb kept only the in-frame ones, dropping some. This table holds 2 million to 2.5 million clones, about 92% found once. Study-level findings and limits: Larger estimated richness was generally recorded for naive subsets relative to memory subsets.

The sequence came from a man aged 18-30 years in good health. Some clones in this sample may be carry-over from other donors' samples. The specimen was naive CD4+ T cells from PBMCs. Regarding subset: CD45RA+ positively selected.

In nucleotides, the CDR3 is TGTGCCAGCAGTCCCCGCACAGATACGCAGTATTTT. Translation: CASSPRTDTQYF. The chain employs TRBV2 and TRBJ2-3; D unresolved. Looked up from germline, CDR1 is SNHLY and CDR2 is FYNNEI. Trimming took 5 bases from V and 1 from J, leaving 4 bases between them. The CDR3 contains 12 residues.